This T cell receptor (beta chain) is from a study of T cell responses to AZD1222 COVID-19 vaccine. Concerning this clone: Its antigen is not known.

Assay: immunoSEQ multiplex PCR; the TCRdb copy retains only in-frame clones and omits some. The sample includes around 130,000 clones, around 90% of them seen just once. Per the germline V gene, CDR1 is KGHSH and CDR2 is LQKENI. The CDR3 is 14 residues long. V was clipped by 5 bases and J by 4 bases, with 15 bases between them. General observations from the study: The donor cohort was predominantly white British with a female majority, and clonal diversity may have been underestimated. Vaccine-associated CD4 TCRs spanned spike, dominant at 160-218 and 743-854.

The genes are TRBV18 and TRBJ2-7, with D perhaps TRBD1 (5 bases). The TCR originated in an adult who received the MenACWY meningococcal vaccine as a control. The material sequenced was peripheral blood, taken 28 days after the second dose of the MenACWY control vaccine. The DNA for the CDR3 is TGTGCCAGCTCAGGAACTTCGACAGTTTACGAGCAGTACTTC. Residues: CASSGTSTVYEQYF. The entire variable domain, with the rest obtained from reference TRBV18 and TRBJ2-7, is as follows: NAGVMQNPRHLVRRRGQEARLRCSPMKGHSHVYWYRQLPEEGLKFMVYLQKENIIDESGMPKERFSAEFPKEGPSILRIQQVVRGDSAAYFCASSGTSTVYEQYFGPGTRLTVT.